The sequence of this TCR beta chain was determined in a study of control samples from healthy donors and cancer patients. The method was immunoSEQ multiplex PCR; TCRdb's version includes in-frame clones alone and lacks a portion of them. The sample shows tens of thousands of clones, 85% to 90% of them seen only once. The germline CDR1 and CDR2 sequences are SGHNT and YYREEE (reference sequence). V lost 5 bases and J 1 base, leaving 9 bases between the germline ends. This CDR3 has 13 amino acids. The chain carries TRBV5-4 and TRBJ2-5; D is unresolved. The sample taken for sequencing was blood. The clonotype was recovered from a middle-aged man in good health. CDR3 bases: TGTGCCAGCAGAGGGCAAGGCCAAGAGACCCAGTACTTC. This sequence encodes CASRGQGQETQYF.